Listed below are T cell receptor beta chains from one sample, sequenced in a study of glioma-infiltrating T cells after dendritic cell vaccination. TCRdb's copy holds only in-frame clones and misses some; the assay was immunoSEQ multiplex PCR. The sample has about 73,000 clones, 82% seen once; the top ten hold approximately 2.1%. The sample consisted of blood, taken before dendritic cell vaccination. Receptors originate from a human donor with glioblastoma. Both conserved end residues are part of each CDR3. A D gene is named only where the DNA matches it firmly. Clone sizes are given selectively: once, few, many, or a class where the clone is expanded.

j_gene	d_gene	abundance	v_gene	CDR3nt	CDR3aa
TRBJ2-1	.	once	TRBV19	TGTGCCACTCAGCGGGTCCCGCAAAATGAGCAGTTCTTC	CATQRVPQNEQFF
TRBJ2-2	.	.	TRBV9	TGTGCCAGCAGCGGAGGTGCGGTTTCGAACACCGGGGAGCTGTTTTTT	CASSGGAVSNTGELFF
TRBJ1-5	TRBD1	.	TRBV5-8	TGTGCCAGCAGCACCCGACAGGGAAACAATCAGCCCCAGCATTTT	CASSTRQGNNQPQHF
TRBJ1-4	TRBD1	.	TRBV7-9	TGTGCCAGCAGCCCCCGGGTGGGACAGAATGAAAAACTGTTTTTT	CASSPRVGQNEKLFF
TRBJ1-2	TRBD1	.	TRBV10-3	TGTGCCATCAGTGCCGGACAGGGGGCGGATGGCTACACCTTC	CAISAGQGADGYTF
TRBJ2-2	TRBD2	.	TRBV5-4	TGTGCCAGCAGCCCGAGGACTAGCGGGGTTTTATACCTCGGGGAGCTGTTTTTT	CASSPRTSGVLYLGELFF
TRBJ1-1	.	.	TRBV25-1	TGTGCCAGCATAAACCAGGGGGAAGCTTTCTTT	CASINQGEAFF
TRBJ2-2	TRBD2	.	TRBV29-1	TGCAGCGTAAAGAGGCGGGGGGCCAACACCGGGGAGCTGTTTTTT	CSVKRRGANTGELFF
TRBJ1-1	.	.	TRBV5-1	TGCGCCAGCAGCTTGAGACAGAACACTGAAGCTTTCTTT	CASSLRQNTEAFF
TRBJ2-7	.	.	TRBV20-1	TGCAGTGCTAGCCAAACCTACGAGCAGTACTTC	CSASQTYEQYF
TRBJ2-3	.	.	TRBV9	TGTGCCAGCGGGAGGTCCACAGATACGCAGTATTTT	CASGRSTDTQYF
TRBJ2-1	TRBD1	.	TRBV18	TGTGCCAGCTCACCACTGACAGGGGACAATGAGCAGTTCTTC	CASSPLTGDNEQFF
TRBJ2-6	.	few	TRBV2	TGTGCCAGCAGTGCGTACAGGGCCAGCTCTGGGGCCAACGTCCTGACTTTC	CASSAYRASSGANVLTF
TRBJ2-7	.	.	TRBV14	TGTGCCAGCACGGAGGGCAGGGGGACCTACGAGCAGTACTTC	CASTEGRGTYEQYF
TRBJ2-5	.	.	TRBV19	TGTGCCAGTAACCCCCGCTCGGGGTTTGGAGAGACCCAGTACTTC	CASNPRSGFGETQYF
TRBJ2-5	.	.	TRBV7-8	TGTGCCAGCAGCTTAAATGGAAGGGAGGTACGGGAGACCCAGTACTTC	CASSLNGREVRETQYF
TRBJ1-1	.	.	TRBV5-1	TGCGCCAGCAGCCCCACACTATCGAACACTGAAGCTTTCTTT	CASSPTLSNTEAFF
TRBJ2-1	TRBD2	.	TRBV7-2	TGTGCCAGCAGCTTCCGCAGCGGGGGGGGAATAAGTGAGCAGTTCTTC	CASSFRSGGGISEQFF
TRBJ1-5	.	.	TRBV5-4	TGTGCCAGCAGCCCAGGGGTTGATAGCAATCAGCCCCAGCATTTT	CASSPGVDSNQPQHF
TRBJ1-2	.	.	TRBV5-8	TGTGCCAGCAGACTTGGACAGATTACTAACTATGGCTACACCTTC	CASRLGQITNYGYTF
TRBJ1-2	TRBD1	.	TRBV6-5	TGTGCCAGCAGTTATGGACAGGGAAGCTATGGCTACACCTTC	CASSYGQGSYGYTF
TRBJ1-3	.	few	TRBV6-5	TGTGCCAGCAGACCGAGGGGGTCTGGAAACACCATATATTTT	CASRPRGSGNTIYF
TRBJ1-1	.	.	TRBV6-1	TGTGCCAGCACCCTGACAGCCATGAACACTGAAGCTTTCTTT	CASTLTAMNTEAFF
TRBJ2-1	TRBD2	.	TRBV7-2	TGTGCCAGCAGCCCTACGGGACTAGCCCGCGATGAGCAGTTCTTC	CASSPTGLARDEQFF
TRBJ2-1	TRBD2	.	TRBV4-2	TGTGCCAGCAGCCAAGGGTCTAGCGGGAGCTCCTACAATGAGCAGTTCTTC	CASSQGSSGSSYNEQFF
TRBJ1-1	TRBD1	.	TRBV11-2	TGTGCCAGCAGCTCGGACAGGGTGAACACTGAAGCTTTCTTT	CASSSDRVNTEAFF
TRBJ2-5	.	.	TRBV29-1	TGCAGCGTTAATAAGCTAGGGGGAGAGACCCAGTACTTC	CSVNKLGGETQYF
TRBJ2-3	.	.	TRBV10-2	TGCGCCAGCAGCTACACAGATACGCAGTATTTT	CASSYTDTQYF
TRBJ1-5	TRBD1	.	TRBV19	TGTGCCAGTAGTTTGACAGGGGAGAAGCCCCAGCATTTT	CASSLTGEKPQHF
TRBJ2-3	TRBD2	.	TRBV6-5	TGTGCCAGCACCGACCGCGGGGGAGCGGATACGCAGTATTTT	CASTDRGGADTQYF
TRBJ1-5	TRBD1	once	TRBV28	TGTGCCAGCAGTTCCCCAGGGACAGCCAATCAGCCCCAGCATTTT	CASSSPGTANQPQHF
TRBJ2-2	TRBD1	.	TRBV7-6	TGTGCCAGCAGCCGCCGGGACAGGAACACCGGGGAGCTGTTTTTT	CASSRRDRNTGELFF
TRBJ2-1	.	.	TRBV9	TGTGCCAGCAGCGTAGACCTAATGAGCTCCTACAATGAGCAGTTCTTC	CASSVDLMSSYNEQFF
TRBJ1-5	TRBD1	.	TRBV6-5	TGTGCCAGCAGCCCCGGACAGGGGTCGAATCAGCCCCAGCATTTT	CASSPGQGSNQPQHF
TRBJ1-3	.	.	TRBV27	TGTGCCAGCAGTTTATTAGGGGCGGGAAACACCATATATTTT	CASSLLGAGNTIYF
TRBJ1-5	TRBD1	.	TRBV6-1	TGTGCCAGCAGTGCCGGGACAGGGAACAATCAGCCCCAGCATTTT	CASSAGTGNNQPQHF